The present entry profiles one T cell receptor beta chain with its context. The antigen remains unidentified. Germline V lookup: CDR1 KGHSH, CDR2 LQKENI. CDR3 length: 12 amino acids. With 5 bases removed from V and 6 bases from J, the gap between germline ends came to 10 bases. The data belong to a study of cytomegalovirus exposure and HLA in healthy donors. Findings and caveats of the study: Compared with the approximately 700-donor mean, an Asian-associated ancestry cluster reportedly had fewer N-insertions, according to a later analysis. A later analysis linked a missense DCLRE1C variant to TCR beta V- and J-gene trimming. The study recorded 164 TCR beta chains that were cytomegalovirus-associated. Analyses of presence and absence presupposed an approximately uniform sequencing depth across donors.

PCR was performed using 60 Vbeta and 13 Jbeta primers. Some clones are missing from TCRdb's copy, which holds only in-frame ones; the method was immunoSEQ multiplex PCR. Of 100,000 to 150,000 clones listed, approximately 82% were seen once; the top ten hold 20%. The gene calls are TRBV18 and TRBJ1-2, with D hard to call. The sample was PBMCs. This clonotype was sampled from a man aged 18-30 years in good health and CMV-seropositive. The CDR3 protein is CASSSQRDGYTF. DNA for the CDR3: TGTGCCAGCTCATCCCAACGGGATGGCTACACCTTC.